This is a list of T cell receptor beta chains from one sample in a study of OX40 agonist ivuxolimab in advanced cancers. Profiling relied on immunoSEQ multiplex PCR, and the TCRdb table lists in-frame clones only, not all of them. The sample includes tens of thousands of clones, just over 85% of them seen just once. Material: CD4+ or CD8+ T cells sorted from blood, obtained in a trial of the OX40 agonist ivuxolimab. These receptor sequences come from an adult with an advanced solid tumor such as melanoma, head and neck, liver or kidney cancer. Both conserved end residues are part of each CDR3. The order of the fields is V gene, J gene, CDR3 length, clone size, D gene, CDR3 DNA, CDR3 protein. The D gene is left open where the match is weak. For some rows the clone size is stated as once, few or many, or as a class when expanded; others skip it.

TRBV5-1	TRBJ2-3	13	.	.	TGCGCCAGCAGCTTTACGGACACAGATACGCAGTATTTT	CASSFTDTDTQYF
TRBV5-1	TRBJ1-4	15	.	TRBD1	TGCGCCAGCAGCTGGGGGACAGCAACTAATGAAAAACTGTTTTTT	CASSWGTATNEKLFF
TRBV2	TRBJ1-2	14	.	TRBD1	TGTGCCAGCAGTGAAGAGGAGGGGGCCTATGGCTACACCTTC	CASSEEEGAYGYTF
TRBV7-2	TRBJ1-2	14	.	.	TGTGCCAGCAGCTTAGAATACATAGGGTATGGCTACACCTTC	CASSLEYIGYGYTF
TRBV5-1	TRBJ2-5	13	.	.	TGCGCCAGCAGCCCCCACTCCCAAGAGACCCAGTACTTC	CASSPHSQETQYF
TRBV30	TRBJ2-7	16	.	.	TGTGCCTGGAGTGTACGAAAGTTGGGAGATCCATACGAGCAGTACTTC	CAWSVRKLGDPYEQYF
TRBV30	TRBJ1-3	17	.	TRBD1	TGTGCCTGGGGCGAATATGGGACAGGAGTTTCTGGAAACACCATATATTTT	CAWGEYGTGVSGNTIYF
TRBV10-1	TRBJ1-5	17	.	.	TGCGCCAGCAGTGAGTCGGAAAATTCGCAGTACGATCAGCCCCAGCATTTT	CASSESENSQYDQPQHF
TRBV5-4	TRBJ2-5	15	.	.	TGTGCCAGCAGCCCGAGGGACGGGAATCAAGAGACCCAGTACTTC	CASSPRDGNQETQYF
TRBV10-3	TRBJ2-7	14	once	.	TGTGCCATGAGCCAAGCGGAGCTAACCTACGAGCAGTACTTC	CAMSQAELTYEQYF
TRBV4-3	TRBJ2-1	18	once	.	TGCGCCAGCAGCCAAGAACTACCACAGGGTAATTTATATGGCGGGCAGTTCTTC	CASSQELPQGNLYGGQFF
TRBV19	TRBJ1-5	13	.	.	TGTGCCAGTAGTAGGGCAGGGGAAGAGCCCCAGCATTTT	CASSRAGEEPQHF
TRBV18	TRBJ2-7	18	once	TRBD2	TGTGCCAGCTCACCAAACTCGGGACTAGCGGGCAGTTCCTACGAGCAGTACTTC	CASSPNSGLAGSSYEQYF
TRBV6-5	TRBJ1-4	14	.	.	TGTGCCAGCAGGTCACTTGCAACTAATGAAAAACTATTTTTT	CASRSLATNEKLFF
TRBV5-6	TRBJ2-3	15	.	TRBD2	TGTGCCAGCAGTGACCTAGCGGGGGGCACAGATACGCAGTATTTT	CASSDLAGGTDTQYF
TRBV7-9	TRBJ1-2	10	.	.	TGTGCCAGCAGCTTAGATGGCTACACCTTC	CASSLDGYTF